These 31 T cell receptor beta chains were all obtained from the same sample, sequenced in a study of preoperative IRX-2 immunotherapy in early breast cancer. The sample's treatment: preoperative locoregional IRX-2 cytokine immunotherapy. Sequencing was performed with immunoSEQ multiplex PCR; in TCRdb, only in-frame clones are kept and a portion is missing. The table has under 30,000 clones, roughly 90% seen once; the top ten hold over 25%. The specimen comprised tumor tissue, sampled after IRX-2 immunotherapy. The receptors here all came from a human donor with breast cancer.

The V call is TRBV6-5, the J call TRBJ2-7, with 7 bases fitting TRBD2. The CDR3 is made up of 15 amino acids. V lost 0 bases, J lost 2 bases, and 4 bases stayed unmatched. Germline CDR1 MNHEY, CDR2 SVGAGI. CDR3 in amino acids: CASSYSNGGAYEQYF. The CDR3 nucleotides are TGTGCCAGCAGTTACTCGAATGGGGGGGCCTACGAGCAGTACTTC.

The chain is built from TRBV19 and TRBJ2-3; 7 bases align to TRBD2. The CDR3 covers 15 residues. V shed 6 bases and J 3 bases; nucleotides not matched to a gene: 9. Germline CDR1 and CDR2: LNHDA and SQIVND (reference sequence). DNA for the CDR3: TGTGCCAGTAGCTGGAAGCGGGGCGGAACAGATACGCAGTATTTT. This codes for CASSWKRGGTDTQYF.

The chain uses TRBV9 and TRBJ1-3; no reliable D call. Germline-derived CDR1 and CDR2 are SGDLS and YYNGEE. With 3 bases removed from V and 6 bases from J, the gap between germline ends came to 10 bases. The CDR3 has 13 residues. The CDR3 reads CASSAHNTNTIYF. Here the CDR3 DNA reads TGTGCCAGCAGCGCCCATAACACAAACACCATATATTTT.

The rearrangement joins TRBV10-3 to TRBJ1-2; D is perhaps TRBD1 (6 bases). The CDR3 is 16 amino acids. V was shortened by 3 bases and J by 8 bases, with 22 bases between the two germline ends. CDR1 is ENHRY and CDR2 is SYGVKD in the germline V gene. CDR3 residues: CAISENHLGGAGGYTF. The DNA for the CDR3 is TGTGCCATCAGTGAAAACCATCTGGGGGGGGCTGGGGGCTACACCTTC.

The CDR3, as DNA: TGTGCCTGGAGTTTCATCAAGGCTGAAGCTTTCTTT. As protein: CAWSFIKAEAFF. This chain connects TRBV30 to TRBJ1-1; D gene uncertain. The germline gives CDR1 GTSNPN, CDR2 SVGIG (reference sequence). This CDR3 has 12 residues. Trimming cost V 2 bases and J 6 bases, with 10 bases left between them.

The chain carries TRBV28 and TRBJ2-7; 7 nucleotides line up with TRBD1. The CDR3 totals 13 residues. Germline CDR1 reads MDHEN; CDR2 reads SYDVKM. V shed 6 bases and J 3 bases; nucleotides not matched to a gene: 5. The CDR3 region is CASSRGQFYEQYV. The DNA for the CDR3 is TGTGCCAGCAGCCGGGGACAGTTCTACGAGCAGTACGTC.

The V call is TRBV5-1, the J call TRBJ1-1; D not certain. Germline CDR1 and CDR2: SGHRS and YFSETQ. The ends were cut back, 4 bases at V and 3 bases at J, with 10 bases in the middle. The CDR3 has 13 amino acids. The CDR3 sequence is CASSQEWHTEAFF. The CDR3 bases are TGCGCCAGCAGCCAAGAATGGCACACTGAAGCTTTCTTT.

This rearrangement joins TRBV5-5 to TRBJ1-3; D is unresolved. The length of the CDR3 is 15 residues. V was shortened by 4 bases and J by 4 bases, with 15 bases between the two germline ends. Germline CDR1 SGHKS, CDR2 YYEKEE (reference sequence). Here the CDR3 DNA reads TGTGCCAGCAGCGCAAGGTTGGATTTGGGAAACACCATATATTTT. It codes for CASSARLDLGNTIYF.

The chain has TRBV6-6 and TRBJ2-3; the match to TRBD2 covers 8 bases. V gave up 7 bases and J gave up 6 bases; unmatched junction bases: 15. This CDR3 region has 16 residues. Germline V lookup: CDR1 MNHNY, CDR2 SVGAGI (reference sequence). The CDR3 DNA reads as TGTGCCAGCACCCCCTCTTGGCTAGCGGGTTCCGATACGCAGTATTTT. It is translated as CASTPSWLAGSDTQYF.

CDR3 residues: CASSATARWQGVQGPLHF. The CDR3, as DNA: TGTGCCAGCAGTGCGACGGCGAGGTGGCAGGGGGTTCAAGGGCCCCTCCACTTT. The chain joins TRBV27 to TRBJ1-6, with TRBD1 matching over 7 bases. The CDR3 has 18 amino acids. J gave up 13 bases and V 5 bases, and 23 bases lay outside the gene matches. Germline CDR1 reads MNHEY; CDR2 reads SMNVEV (reference sequence).

This chain links TRBV5-4 with TRBJ1-2; no reliable D call. The germline V gene has CDR1 SGHNT and CDR2 YYREEE (reference sequence). The V end lost 0 bases, the J end lost 2 bases, and 8 bases lay between the germline ends. The CDR3 loop spans 14 amino acids. The CDR3 loop reads CASSLDRTNYGYTF. The CDR3 DNA reads TGTGCCAGCAGCTTGGATAGGACGAACTATGGCTACACCTTC.

This chain joins TRBV5-1 and TRBJ2-1, with D possibly matching TRBD1 (5 bases). With 2 bases removed from V and 2 bases from J, the gap between germline ends came to 11 bases. The length of the CDR3 is 15 residues. Germline V gives CDR1 SGHRS, CDR2 YFSETQ. CDR3 sequence reads: CASSLRGSTYNEQFF. The DNA for the CDR3 is TGCGCCAGCAGCTTAAGGGGCTCCACCTACAATGAGCAGTTCTTC.

This clone was seen only once. The chain is built from TRBV7-9 and TRBJ2-3; D is perhaps TRBD2 (5 bases). Trimming stripped 3 bases from V and 4 bases from J, with 11 bases between. The CDR3 has 14 residues. CDR1 SEHNR and CDR2 FQNEAQ come from the germline V gene (reference sequence). CDR3: CASSLEAAADTQYF. The CDR3 DNA follows: TGTGCCAGCAGCTTGGAGGCAGCCGCAGATACGCAGTATTTT.

The chain employs TRBV11-2 and TRBJ1-1; 7 positions match TRBD1. From germline, CDR1 is SGHAT and CDR2 FQNNGV. The CDR3 consists of 17 residues. V was pared by 3 bases and J by 4 bases, with 14 bases of the junction left unmatched. The CDR3 DNA follows: TGTGCCAGCAGCTTTCGCAGGGGGAGCCAGTTGGGCACTGAAGCTTTCTTT. It codes for CASSFRRGSQLGTEAFF.

The chain uses TRBV27 and TRBJ2-5; D not resolved. With 5 bases removed from V and 2 bases from J, the gap between germline ends came to 12 bases. The CDR3 sequence is 14 residues long. The germline CDR1 and CDR2 sequences are MNHEY and SMNVEV (reference sequence). CDR3 sequence reads: CASSPRQLQETQYF. In nucleotides, the CDR3 is TGTGCCAGCAGTCCACGGCAACTTCAAGAGACCCAGTACTTC.

V and J are TRBV6-6 and TRBJ1-2; the D gene is possibly TRBD1 (5 bases). From germline, CDR1 is MNHNY and CDR2 SVGAGI (reference sequence). The CDR3 consists of 15 residues. The V gene lost 0 bases and the J gene lost 2 bases, with 10 bases spanning the gap. The CDR3 DNA is TGTGCCAGCAGTTACTCGGAGGGGCGAAACTATGGCTACACCTTC. The encoded protein is CASSYSEGRNYGYTF.

The rearrangement uses TRBV5-1 and TRBJ2-5; D is uncertain. Germline CDR1 and CDR2: SGHRS and YFSETQ. Between the trimmed V and J ends, which lost 2 bases and 5 bases, there was a span of 10 bases. The CDR3 sequence is 13 residues long. CDR3 nucleotides: TGCGCCAGCAGCTTTTCGGCCGGGGAGACCCAGTACTTC. Protein: CASSFSAGETQYF.

The genes are TRBV10-1 and TRBJ2-7; TRBD1 matches at 10 bases. J was trimmed by 6 bases and V by 6 bases; bases with no gene match: 5. In germline, CDR1 is WNHNN, CDR2 SYGVQD (reference sequence). This CDR3 is built from 13 residues. The CDR3 sequence: CASSRDRGGEQYF. The CDR3 DNA is TGCGCCAGCAGCAGGGACAGGGGTGGCGAGCAGTACTTC.

The chain uses TRBV6-1 and TRBJ1-2, with D tentatively TRBD1 (5 bases). The CDR3 is 15 amino acids. V lost 2 bases to trimming and J lost 5 bases, with 15 bases between them. The germline V gene has CDR1 MNHNS and CDR2 SASEGT. Written as DNA, the CDR3 is TGTGCCAGCAGTGAAATGACAGCAAGTCTATATGGCTACACCTTC. Encoded protein: CASSEMTASLYGYTF.

V gene TRBV5-1 combines with J gene TRBJ1-4, with D perhaps matching TRBD1 (5 bases). The CDR3 sequence is 14 residues long. Trimming took 2 bases from V and 5 from J, leaving 10 bases between them. Germline CDR1 reads SGHRS; CDR2 reads YFSETQ. The CDR3 nucleotides read TGCGCCAGCAGCTTAGGACACGAAAATGAAAAACTGTTTTTT. Translating it yields CASSLGHENEKLFF.

This sequence joins TRBV7-8 and TRBJ1-1, with 10 positions matching TRBD1. The CDR3 extends over 19 amino acids. Per the germline V gene, CDR1 is SGHVS and CDR2 is FQNEAQ. Trimming at V came to 4 bases and at J to 0 bases, leaving 14 bases not matched to a gene. The chain's CDR3 is CASSSLWPGQGNMNTEAFF. CDR3 DNA sequence: TGTGCCAGCAGCTCATTGTGGCCGGGACAGGGGAACATGAACACTGAAGCTTTCTTT.

The rearrangement uses TRBV25-1 and TRBJ1-4, with D tentatively TRBD1 (6 bases). V lost 7 bases and J 2 bases, leaving 11 bases between the germline ends. This CDR3 has 14 amino acids. Per germline, CDR1 MGHDK and CDR2 SYGVNS. In DNA form, the CDR3 reads TGTGCCAGCAACCCAGGGGTCACTAATGAAAAACTGTTTTTT. As protein: CASNPGVTNEKLFF.

The J gene is TRBJ1-4, the V gene TRBV27; 9 bases line up with TRBD1. V trimming: 5 bases; J trimming: 8 bases; junction bases outside the gene matches: 6. The CDR3 is 14 amino acids. Germline-derived CDR1 and CDR2 are MNHEY and SMNVEV (reference sequence). This chain's CDR3 is CASSRTGAGEKLFF. CDR3 coding DNA: TGTGCCAGCAGTAGGACAGGGGCGGGGGAAAAACTGTTTTTT.

The chain recombines TRBV5-1 with TRBJ1-2; D remains unclear. The CDR3 has 14 amino acids. CDR1 is SGHRS, CDR2 YFSETQ, per germline. V gave up 1 base and J gave up 6 bases, with 13 bases separating them. CDR3 residues: CASSLPALSDGYTF. The CDR3 bases are TGCGCCAGCAGCTTGCCGGCTCTATCTGATGGCTACACCTTC.

CDR3 residues: CASSVGGAVNPYTF. CDR3 sequence (DNA): TGTGCCAGCAGCGTAGGAGGGGCCGTAAATCCCTACACCTTC. V is TRBV7-9 and J is TRBJ1-2; D might be TRBD1 (5 bases). V lost 5 bases to trimming and J lost 10 bases, with 20 bases between them. The CDR3 has 14 amino acids. CDR1 SEHNR and CDR2 FQNEAQ come from the germline V gene (reference sequence).

The chain joins TRBV5-6 to TRBJ2-1, with unresolved D. The CDR3 contains 13 residues. Trimming removed 5 bases at V and 4 bases at J, with 10 bases between. CDR1 and CDR2 from the germline V gene are SGHDT and YYEEEE. The CDR3 sequence is CASSSDLYNEQFF. For the CDR3, the DNA is TGTGCCAGCAGTTCCGACCTTTACAATGAGCAGTTCTTC.

V gene TRBV30 combines with J gene TRBJ2-7, with 9 nucleotides matching TRBD1. The CDR3 loop spans 15 amino acids. CDR1 and CDR2 from the germline V gene are GTSNPN and SVGIG (reference sequence). The junction had 7 bases not matched to a gene; V was cut back by 0 bases and J by 4 bases. The CDR3, as DNA: TGTGCCTGGAGTGTACTTACAGGGGGCAGGTACGAGCAGTACTTC. Translation gives CAWSVLTGGRYEQYF.

This chain links TRBV28 with TRBJ1-2; D may be TRBD1 (6 bases). Trimming left V 8 bases short and J 5 bases short, with 21 bases between. The CDR3 covers 15 residues. From germline, CDR1 is MDHEN and CDR2 SYDVKM. The CDR3 region is CASSGGGAYLYGYTF. The DNA for the CDR3 is TGTGCCAGCTCCGGGGGCGGGGCGTACCTATATGGCTACACCTTC.

This chain uses TRBV28 with TRBJ1-2; possibly TRBD1 for D (5 bases). Germline CDR1 is MDHEN and CDR2 is SYDVKM. The CDR3 totals 15 residues. V dropped 2 bases and J dropped 5 bases, with 15 bases sitting between them. The chain's CDR3 is CASSLHDPGLYGYTF. CDR3 coding DNA: TGTGCCAGCAGTTTACACGACCCAGGGTTGTATGGCTACACCTTC.

The chain combines TRBV6-6 with TRBJ2-7; D is undetermined. The V end was cut by 2 bases, the J end by 4 bases, with 9 bases between. Germline CDR1 MNHNY, CDR2 SVGAGI (reference sequence). This CDR3 is built from 13 residues. The DNA for the CDR3 is TGTGCCAGCAGTTACGTCGGCTTTTACGAGCAGTACTTC. This gives the protein CASSYVGFYEQYF.

The rearrangement uses TRBV6-1 and TRBJ2-1; tentatively, D is TRBD1 (5 bases). The V and J ends lost 1 base and 4 bases respectively, with 8 bases between them. CDR3 length equals 14 residues. Germline V gene data show CDR1 as MNHNS and CDR2 as SASEGT. The CDR3 protein is CASSEVAGYNEQFF. The CDR3 coding sequence is TGTGCCAGCAGTGAAGTGGCAGGGTACAATGAGCAGTTCTTC.